Sequencing of this TCR beta chain was carried out in a study of early T cells in non-severe SARS-CoV-2 infection. CDR1 and CDR2 from the germline V gene are SGDLS and YYNGEE. The CDR3 is 13 amino acids. V trimming: 4 bases; J trimming: 5 bases; junction bases outside the gene matches: 1. This clonotype has only a few counts. TCRdb ran MiXCR on the 5' RACE reads and lists one entry per CDR3 protein. The table has 40,000 to 50,000 distinct CDR3 sequences, less than 6.5% seen once; the top ten hold 5.4%. The material sequenced was whole blood, taken at baseline. The sequence derives from an adult who was a healthcare worker with PCR-confirmed SARS-CoV-2 infection or an uninfected control (not recorded which). V is TRBV9 and J is TRBJ2-3, with 10 bases matching TRBD2. CDR3 residues: CASSRTSGDTQYF. The CDR3, as DNA: TGTGCCAGCAGCCGGACTAGCGGAGATACGCAGTATTTT.